A selection of T cell receptor beta chains follows, all from one sample in a study of T cells in Graves' hyperthyroidism and ophthalmopathy. TCRdb re-analysed the multiplex PCR reads in MiXCR, keeping a single row per CDR3 protein. The sample consists of a few hundred thousand distinct CDR3 sequences, 15% of them appearing once. The material sequenced was blood. The receptors were sampled from a woman in her thirties with Graves' hyperthyroidism. The CDR3 runs from the conserved cysteine through the conserved F or W. The D gene is left open where the match is weak. Not every row has a clone size; where given, it reads once, few, many or a size class.

abundance | j_gene | d_gene | v_gene | CDR3nt | CDR3aa
few | TRBJ1-1 | TRBD1 | TRBV20-1 | TGCAGTGCTAGAAGAGCAGGGGGCGGACTTTTGTCGGCCACTGAAGCTTTCTTT | CSARRAGGGLLSATEAFF
many | TRBJ1-2 | TRBD1 | TRBV6-1 | TGTGCCAGCAGTGAGGGGATGGGACAGGGCACTTCAGGCACCTTC | CASSEGMGQGTSGTF
NA | TRBJ2-3 | NA | TRBV6-4 | TGTGCCAGCAGTAGTGCCCACACAGATACGCAGTATTTT | CASSSAHTDTQYF
many | TRBJ2-7 | NA | TRBV18 | TGTGCCAGCTCACCTGAGCTAGGCTACGAGCAGTACTTC | CASSPELGYEQYF
many | TRBJ1-1 | NA | TRBV16 | TGTGCCAGCAGCCTCATATCCGGGGGGAACACTGAAGCTTTCTTT | CASSLISGGNTEAFF
many | TRBJ2-1 | TRBD2 | TRBV20-1 | TGCAGTGCTCAAGCGGGAGGGCCGTTAGATGAGCAGTTCTTC | CSAQAGGPLDEQFF
few | TRBJ1-1 | NA | TRBV5-1 | TGCGCCAGCAGCTTTCAGACGGAGAACACTGAAGCTTTCTTT | CASSFQTENTEAFF
many | TRBJ2-7 | NA | TRBV28 | TGTGCCAGCAGTCGTGTCCAGTACGAGCAGTACTTC | CASSRVQYEQYF
NA | TRBJ1-5 | NA | TRBV10-3 | TGTGCCATCAGTGAGTCGACAGTCGCAGGGGCCGGGCCCCAGCATTTT | CAISESTVAGAGPQHF
few | TRBJ1-5 | NA | TRBV5-4 | TGTGCCAGCAGCTTGGGACAGGCCCAGCATTTT | CASSLGQAQHF
many | TRBJ2-1 | TRBD2 | TRBV7-2 | TGTGCCAGCAGCTTAGCGGGAGGGCCCTACAATGAGCAGTTCTTC | CASSLAGGPYNEQFF
few | TRBJ1-5 | NA | TRBV15 | TGTGCCACCAGCAGACAGGTAACTGGCAATCAGCCCCAGCATTTT | CATSRQVTGNQPQHF
many | TRBJ2-7 | NA | TRBV2 | TGTGCCAGCAGTAGACAGTTCTACGAGCAGTACTTC | CASSRQFYEQYF
many | TRBJ2-7 | NA | TRBV3-1 | TGTGCCAGCAGCCAAGACGGGTACGAGCAGTACTTC | CASSQDGYEQYF
NA | TRBJ2-1 | TRBD2 | TRBV6-1 | TGTGCCAGCAGCTCCCGGGACTACTCCTACAATGAGCAGTTCTTC | CASSSRDYSYNEQFF
many | TRBJ2-7 | TRBD2 | TRBV4-2 | TGTGCCAGCAGCCAAGATACTAGCGGCATCTACGAGCAGTACTTC | CASSQDTSGIYEQYF
many | TRBJ2-1 | NA | TRBV12-3/TRBV12-4 | TGTGCCAGCAGTACGACGGGAAGGTCCTACAATGAGCAGTTCTTC | CASSTTGRSYNEQFF
NA | TRBJ1-5 | NA | TRBV19 | TGTGCCAGTAGTCTCGACCTGGGGAGCAATCAGCCCCAGCATTTT | CASSLDLGSNQPQHF
many | TRBJ2-2 | NA | TRBV12-5 | TGTGCTACCTCCGACAGTAACACCGGGGAGCTGTTTTTT | CATSDSNTGELFF
many | TRBJ2-3 | TRBD2 | TRBV20-1 | TGCAGTGTCCCGGGGGGGGACGGACTTCACAGCACAGATACGCAGTATTTT | CSVPGGDGLHSTDTQYF
many | TRBJ1-5 | NA | TRBV27 | TGTGCCAGCAGCCTAAGGAGGGGTGTCGGTCAGCCCCAGCATTTT | CASSLRRGVGQPQHF
NA | TRBJ2-4 | NA | TRBV18 | TGTGCCAGCTCACCACCGAGGTCAGGGGGGCCGGCGGCCAAAAACATTCAGTACTTC | CASSPPRSGGPAAKNIQYF
many | TRBJ2-7 | TRBD2 | TRBV20-1 | TGCAGTGCTAGAGATTGGTTGACTAGCGGGAGGGACTACGAGCAGTACTTC | CSARDWLTSGRDYEQYF
many | TRBJ2-7 | NA | TRBV28 | TGTGCCAGCAGTTGGGGATACGAGCAGTACTTC | CASSWGYEQYF
few | TRBJ1-1 | NA | TRBV5-6 | TGTGCCAGCAGCTCCCTAGGAGCCCATTCGGACACTGAAGCTTTCTTT | CASSSLGAHSDTEAFF
few | TRBJ1-5 | NA | TRBV6-1 | TGTGCCAGCAGTTCCGGACGGGAAAGCAATCAGCCCCAGCATTTT | CASSSGRESNQPQHF
few | TRBJ2-2 | TRBD2 | TRBV5-1 | TGCGCCAGCAGCGGAACTAGCGGGAGGTCCCACACCGGGGAGCTGTTTTTT | CASSGTSGRSHTGELFF
many | TRBJ2-3 | NA | TRBV7-9 | TGTGCCAGCAGCTGGGGCGATACGCAGTATTTT | CASSWGDTQYF